These 13 T cell receptor beta chains came from one sample sequenced in a study of Graves' ophthalmopathy and Graves' hyperthyroidism. RNA served as the template for amplifying TCR beta CDR3 regions. RT-PCR with HTBI primers came first, then second-round multiplex PCR. TCRdb analysed the multiplex PCR reads with MiXCR anew, one entry per CDR3 protein. The sample has approximately 1.2 million distinct CDR3 sequences; approximately 35% are singletons. Material for sequencing was peripheral blood or thyroid tissue (not recorded which). The receptors originated from an adult man with Graves' hyperthyroidism.

This chain joins TRBV20-1 and TRBJ1-6, with TRBD1 matching 7 bases. This CDR3 is 17 amino acids long. The J segment lost 9 bases and the V segment lost 5 bases, leaving 19 bases of the junction unmatched. Germline CDR1 is DFQATT and CDR2 is SNEGSKA (reference sequence). The CDR3 protein is CSARGDTQGDSTSPLHF. The CDR3 DNA sequence: TGCAGTGCTCGAGGGGACACTCAAGGGGACAGCACTTCACCCCTCCACTTT.

The chain links TRBV6-5 to TRBJ1-4, with D possibly TRBD1 on 5 matching bases. Germline V gives CDR1 MNHEY, CDR2 SVGAGI. The CDR3 has 15 residues. Trimming left V 6 bases short and J 3 bases short, with 14 bases between. This chain's CDR3 is CASRARDGPNEKLFF. The DNA of the CDR3 is TGTGCCAGCAGGGCCCGGGACGGGCCTAATGAAAAACTGTTTTTT.

Only a few counts were recorded for this clonotype. The chain has TRBV20-1 and TRBJ2-7; D is uncertain. Germline V gives CDR1 DFQATT, CDR2 SNEGSKA (reference sequence). V was cut by 0 bases and J by 0 bases, with 12 bases left in between. The CDR3 is 15 residues long. The CDR3 reads CSARDLRASSYEQYF. CDR3 nucleotides: TGCAGTGCTAGAGATCTCCGGGCTAGCTCCTACGAGCAGTACTTC.

The rearrangement joins TRBV28 to TRBJ1-2; D is ambiguous. The V gene lost 4 bases and the J gene lost 4 bases, with 7 bases spanning the gap. Germline CDR1 reads MDHEN; CDR2 reads SYDVKM. The CDR3 consists of 12 residues. DNA of the CDR3: TGTGCCAGCAGTTGGCCAGGCTATGGCTACACCTTC. Protein product: CASSWPGYGYTF.

V gene TRBV27 combines with J gene TRBJ1-6; 7 nucleotides align to TRBD1. V shed 4 bases and J 2 bases; nucleotides not matched to a gene: 8. Looked up from germline, CDR1 is MNHEY and CDR2 is SMNVEV (reference sequence). The CDR3 has 17 amino acids. CDR3 coding DNA: TGTGCCAGCAGTTCGTCAGGGGGGAACGCCTATAATTCACCCCTCCACTTT. Residues: CASSSSGGNAYNSPLHF.

This clonotype has a single count. The V gene is TRBV9, the J gene TRBJ2-7; no reliable D call. The CDR3 spans 15 residues. CDR1 SGDLS and CDR2 YYNGEE come from the germline V gene. Trimming stripped 3 bases from V and 5 bases from J, with 18 bases between. CDR3 bases: TGTGCCAGCAGCGCACCTTTAGGGATTCGAAACGAGCAGTACTTC. Protein product: CASSAPLGIRNEQYF.

V is TRBV20-1 and J is TRBJ1-6; 7 bases map to TRBD1. V trimming: 1 base; J trimming: 5 bases; junction bases outside the gene matches: 5. Germline lookup yields CDR1 DFQATT and CDR2 SNEGSKA (reference sequence). The CDR3 consists of 15 residues. Written as DNA, the CDR3 is TGCAGTGCTAGAGGCAGGGACAGTAATAATTCACCCCTCCACTTT. Translation: CSARGRDSNNSPLHF.

This clonotype has a handful of counts. V is TRBV5-6 and J is TRBJ1-6; TRBD1 is a possible D gene (5 bases). Trimming cost V 8 bases and J 5 bases, with 14 bases left between them. The CDR3 loop spans 14 amino acids. The V gene's germline CDR1 is SGHDT and CDR2 YYEEEE. The CDR3 protein is CASTRGPNNSPLHF. CDR3 coding DNA: TGTGCCAGTACCCGGGGACCGAATAATTCACCCCTCCACTTT.

In this sample, this clonotype turned up many times. CDR3 DNA sequence: TGTGCCAGCGGACAGTACTCTGGAAACACCATATATTTT. Translating it yields CASGQYSGNTIYF. The gene calls are TRBV2 and TRBJ1-3; D possibly corresponds to TRBD1 (6 bases). The V and J ends lost 8 bases and 0 bases respectively, with 8 bases between them. Germline V gene data show CDR1 as SNHLY and CDR2 as FYNNEI. The length of the CDR3 is 13 residues.

This clonotype was seen ten or more times. The chain uses TRBV7-2 and TRBJ1-6; perhaps TRBD1 as D (5 bases). CDR3 size: 12 residues. V was cut by 8 bases and J by 10 bases, with 12 bases left in between. The germline V gene encodes CDR1 SGHTA and CDR2 FQGNSA. The CDR3 DNA sequence: TGTGCCAGCGGACAATGGGAATCACCCCTCCACTTT. Translation gives CASGQWESPLHF.

This clonotype was found many times. V usage is TRBV20-1 and J usage is TRBJ1-6; D perhaps matches TRBD1 (5 bases). The germline V and J ends were trimmed by 6 bases and 6 bases, with 9 bases remaining between them. The germline CDR1 and CDR2 sequences are DFQATT and SNEGSKA (reference sequence). The CDR3 is 12 amino acids. As DNA, the CDR3 is TGCAGTGCGGGGGACTCTAATTCACCCCTCCACTTT. Translated: CSAGDSNSPLHF.

The chain combines TRBV30 with TRBJ2-7; no definite D call. Germline assignment: CDR1 GTSNPN and CDR2 SVGIG (reference sequence). The ends were cut back, 3 bases at V and 6 bases at J, with 9 bases in the middle. This CDR3 contains 11 residues. CDR3 nucleotides: TGTGCCTGGAGCCCCTCGCGCGAGCAGTACTTC. Translation: CAWSPSREQYF.

This clonotype was seen many times. The J gene is TRBJ2-2, the V gene TRBV2, with D unresolved. Looked up from germline, CDR1 is SNHLY and CDR2 is FYNNEI. Trimming took off 7 bases at V and 0 bases at J, with 12 bases between the two ends. This CDR3 has 15 amino acids. CDR3 sequence reads: CASIPPDANTGELFF. In DNA, the CDR3 is TGTGCCAGCATCCCGCCAGACGCGAACACCGGGGAGCTGTTTTTT.